These T cell receptor beta chains were read from a single sample in a study of fetal regulatory T cell absence and autoimmunity. The assay was immunoSEQ multiplex PCR, and TCRdb's table has in-frame clones only and misses some. Here the sample spans about 95,000 clones, 72% being singletons. The sequenced sample was pancreas tissue. Receptor source: a male donor with IPEX syndrome. Each CDR3 is given with its conserved first and last residue. A D gene is named only where the DNA matches it firmly. Clone size is stated in some rows and not others, as once, few, many or a class when expanded.

abundance: few; d_gene: .; v_gene: TRBV18; j_gene: TRBJ2-5; CDR3nt: TGTGCCAGCTCACCATTGGGAGAGACCCAGTACTTC; CDR3aa: CASSPLGETQYF
abundance: .; d_gene: .; v_gene: TRBV18; j_gene: TRBJ2-2; CDR3nt: TGTGCCAGCTCACCACGTCAGAACACCGGGGAGCTGTTTTTT; CDR3aa: CASSPRQNTGELFF
abundance: .; d_gene: .; v_gene: TRBV27; j_gene: TRBJ2-7; CDR3nt: TGTGCCAGCAGGTTAAAAGGGGCGTTCGAGCAGTACTTC; CDR3aa: CASRLKGAFEQYF
abundance: .; d_gene: TRBD1; v_gene: TRBV11-3; j_gene: TRBJ2-7; CDR3nt: TGTGCCAGCAGCCGATGGGGGACAGACTACGAGCAGTACTTC; CDR3aa: CASSRWGTDYEQYF
abundance: .; d_gene: .; v_gene: TRBV11-2; j_gene: TRBJ2-5; CDR3nt: TGTGCCAGCAGCTTAGAGGAGACCCAGTACTTC; CDR3aa: CASSLEETQYF
abundance: few; d_gene: TRBD1; v_gene: TRBV6-5; j_gene: TRBJ2-3; CDR3nt: TGTGCCAGCAGTACGGACAGGGGGCGTACAGATACGCAGTATTTT; CDR3aa: CASSTDRGRTDTQYF
abundance: .; d_gene: .; v_gene: TRBV6-1; j_gene: TRBJ2-3; CDR3nt: TGTGCCAGCAGTGAATTCTTTTTTCAGGGTAGAGGGGATACGCAGTATTTT; CDR3aa: CASSEFFFQGRGDTQYF
abundance: .; d_gene: TRBD2; v_gene: TRBV6-7; j_gene: TRBJ2-7; CDR3nt: TGTGCCAGCAGTTACACCGGGACTAGTCCCTACGAGCAGTACTTC; CDR3aa: CASSYTGTSPYEQYF
abundance: .; d_gene: TRBD1; v_gene: TRBV5-1; j_gene: TRBJ1-1; CDR3nt: TGCGCCAGCAGCCCCTTTTACAGGGGCGGGATGAACACTGAAGCTTTCTTT; CDR3aa: CASSPFYRGGMNTEAFF
abundance: .; d_gene: TRBD2; v_gene: TRBV19; j_gene: TRBJ2-5; CDR3nt: TGTGCCAGTAGTCGGGAGGGAGAGACCCAGTACTTC; CDR3aa: CASSREGETQYF
abundance: few; d_gene: .; v_gene: TRBV5-6; j_gene: TRBJ1-6; CDR3nt: TGTGCCAGCAGCTTGGGGGACAATAATTCACCCCTCCACTTT; CDR3aa: CASSLGDNNSPLHF
abundance: .; d_gene: .; v_gene: TRBV5-1; j_gene: TRBJ2-2; CDR3nt: TGCGCCAGCAGCTTGGCCGTGACAGGGAACACCGGGGAGCTGTTTTTT; CDR3aa: CASSLAVTGNTGELFF
abundance: .; d_gene: .; v_gene: TRBV30; j_gene: TRBJ2-6; CDR3nt: TGTGCCTGGAGTGGGGCCACGGACTCTGGGGCCAACGTCCTGACTTTC; CDR3aa: CAWSGATDSGANVLTF
abundance: .; d_gene: .; v_gene: TRBV30; j_gene: TRBJ1-1; CDR3nt: TGTGCCTGGAGTGTAGGGAGGACTGAAGCTTTCTTT; CDR3aa: CAWSVGRTEAFF
abundance: .; d_gene: .; v_gene: TRBV4-3; j_gene: TRBJ1-2; CDR3nt: TGCGCCAGCAGCCAAGATTACAGGGACACGAACTATGGCTACACCTTC; CDR3aa: CASSQDYRDTNYGYTF
abundance: .; d_gene: TRBD1; v_gene: TRBV19; j_gene: TRBJ2-1; CDR3nt: TGTGCCAGTAGTCCTGACAGGGGTCGGTACAATGAGCAGTTCTTC; CDR3aa: CASSPDRGRYNEQFF
abundance: .; d_gene: .; v_gene: TRBV6-6; j_gene: TRBJ1-6; CDR3nt: TGTGCCAGCAGTGATTACGACGCCCTCCACTTT; CDR3aa: CASSDYDALHF
abundance: .; d_gene: TRBD2; v_gene: TRBV7-2; j_gene: TRBJ2-7; CDR3nt: TGTGCCAGCAGCTTAGTTAGCGGGGGTATGGACGAGCAGTACTTC; CDR3aa: CASSLVSGGMDEQYF
abundance: few; d_gene: .; v_gene: TRBV6-1; j_gene: TRBJ1-6; CDR3nt: TGTGCCAGCAAGCACAGGGAAGTCGGATCACCCCTCCACTTT; CDR3aa: CASKHREVGSPLHF
abundance: .; d_gene: TRBD2; v_gene: TRBV30; j_gene: TRBJ2-1; CDR3nt: TGTGCCTGGACCGGACTAGCGGACTACAATGAGCAGTTCTTC; CDR3aa: CAWTGLADYNEQFF
abundance: .; d_gene: TRBD1; v_gene: TRBV2; j_gene: TRBJ2-7; CDR3nt: TGTGCCATCGAAGTCCGGGACAGACACGAGCAGTACTTC; CDR3aa: CAIEVRDRHEQYF
abundance: .; d_gene: .; v_gene: TRBV5-1; j_gene: TRBJ2-3; CDR3nt: TGCGCCAGCAGCTTGGTGGGTAGCCCCACAGATACGCAGTATTTT; CDR3aa: CASSLVGSPTDTQYF
abundance: few; d_gene: .; v_gene: TRBV19; j_gene: TRBJ2-5; CDR3nt: TGTGCCAGTAGGATGAGGGAGACCCAGTACTTC; CDR3aa: CASRMRETQYF
abundance: few; d_gene: .; v_gene: TRBV19; j_gene: TRBJ1-1; CDR3nt: TGTGCCAGTAGGGTCGCGAACACTGAAGCTTTCTTT; CDR3aa: CASRVANTEAFF
abundance: .; d_gene: TRBD1; v_gene: TRBV27; j_gene: TRBJ1-2; CDR3nt: TGTGCCAGCGGCCTGCGGACAGGAACCTTCGGCTACACCTTC; CDR3aa: CASGLRTGTFGYTF
abundance: .; d_gene: .; v_gene: TRBV19; j_gene: TRBJ2-6; CDR3nt: TGTGCCAGTAGTAGGGTGTCTGGGGCCAACGTCCTGACTTTC; CDR3aa: CASSRVSGANVLTF
abundance: .; d_gene: .; v_gene: TRBV19; j_gene: TRBJ2-1; CDR3nt: TGTGCCAGTAGTATAGGAGAGGGGAGGGGGTACAATGAGCAGTTCTTC; CDR3aa: CASSIGEGRGYNEQFF
abundance: few; d_gene: .; v_gene: TRBV19; j_gene: TRBJ1-2; CDR3nt: TGTGCCAGTAGTACCAGTACAGGGAATGGCTACACCTTC; CDR3aa: CASSTSTGNGYTF